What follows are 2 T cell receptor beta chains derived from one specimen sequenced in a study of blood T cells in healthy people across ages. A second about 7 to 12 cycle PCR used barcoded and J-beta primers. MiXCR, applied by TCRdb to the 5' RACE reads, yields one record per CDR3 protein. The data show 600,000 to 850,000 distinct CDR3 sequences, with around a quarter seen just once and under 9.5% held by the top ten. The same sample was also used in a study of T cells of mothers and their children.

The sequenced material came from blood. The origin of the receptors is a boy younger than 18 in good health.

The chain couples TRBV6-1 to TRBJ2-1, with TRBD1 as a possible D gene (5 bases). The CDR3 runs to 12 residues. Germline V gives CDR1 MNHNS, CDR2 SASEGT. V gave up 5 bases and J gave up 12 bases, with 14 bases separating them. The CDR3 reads CASSYLPRGQFF. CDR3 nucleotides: TGTGCCAGCAGTTATTTGCCTAGGGGGCAGTTCTTC.

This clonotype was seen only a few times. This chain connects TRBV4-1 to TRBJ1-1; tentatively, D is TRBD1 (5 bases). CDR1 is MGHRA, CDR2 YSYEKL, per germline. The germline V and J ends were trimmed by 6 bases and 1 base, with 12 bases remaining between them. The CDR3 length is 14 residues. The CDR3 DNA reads TGCGCCAGCAGTGCCGGGACCGGGAACACTGAAGCTTTCTTT. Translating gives CASSAGTGNTEAFF.